The following is a T cell receptor (beta chain) sequence with its context. Authors' analysis steps: Reference gene primer amplification in the assay estimated nucleated cell counts. Libraries were prepared by immunoSEQ multiplex PCR; TCRdb keeps only in-frame clonotypes and omits some of them. The V and J calls and the clone size are those of that table, but D and trimming were determined from the DNA. Of 150,000 to 200,000 clones in the sample, about 90% were seen once. Germline loops: CDR1 MNHEY, CDR2 SVGAGI. V was pared by 4 bases and J by 7 bases, with 6 bases of the junction left unmatched. The CDR3 totals 14 residues. This sample stems from a study of blood T cell repertoires in COVID-19. Study context: Both acute and convalescent COVID-19 samples were obtained from the United States, Italy and Spain. From T cells, B-cell-depleted T cells, or PBMCs came the material, which was cDNA or gDNA.

The sequence was obtained from a man in his fifties with acute or convalescent COVID-19. The sample taken for sequencing was peripheral blood. V and J are TRBV6-5 and TRBJ1-4; 7 nucleotides agree with TRBD1. The CDR3 protein is CASSSGGRTEKLFF. CDR3 nucleotide sequence: TGTGCCAGCAGTTCAGGGGGGCGGACTGAAAAACTGTTTTTT.